This TCR beta chain was documented in a study of blood T cell repertoires in COVID-19. For this clone: The sample has other DNA sequences that encode this CDR3 too.

Clones were sequenced by immunoSEQ multiplex PCR, and TCRdb holds only the in-frame ones, with some missing. The data show over 200,000 clones, with 87% seen just once and about a tenth held by the top ten. The CDR3 is 17 residues long. Losses at the gene ends were 3 bases for V and 4 bases for J; bases not matched to a gene: 10. Germline assignment: CDR1 LGHNA and CDR2 YSLEER. The chain couples TRBV4-3 to TRBJ2-2, with TRBD1 identical over 8 bases. The sequence was obtained from a man aged 30 to 45 who had recovered from COVID-19. What was sequenced was PBMCs or T cells enriched from blood (not recorded which). CDR3 loop: CASSQAPGQGITGELFF. The CDR3 region has the DNA TGCGCCAGCAGCCAGGCCCCAGGACAGGGAATCACCGGGGAGCTGTTTTTT.